This T cell receptor beta chain derives from a study of graft-versus-host responses after intestinal transplantation. Overall study: Among the recipients, transplants were multivisceral, liver-intestinal, or isolated intestinal. Findings of the study overall: The recipient marrow held GvH clones, and some of them showed up first in ileum or blood. Levels of circulating GvH clones at their peak were associated with early post-transplant HvG declines.

The assay was immunoSEQ multiplex PCR, and TCRdb's table has in-frame clones only and misses some. The sample has some 7,200 clones; approximately 71% are singletons. Intraepithelial and lamina propria lymphocytes were released after the graft tissue was processed. Points on this clone: Antigen unknown.

Germline lookup yields CDR1 SQVTM and CDR2 ANQGSEA. Germline trimming cut 7 bases from V and 3 bases from J; bases unmatched to any gene: 6. This CDR3 has 13 residues. Sequencing used ileum tissue, obtained more than 50 days after transplant. The source is a human patient who received an intestinal transplant, so some T cells may come from the graft donor. The rearrangement joins TRBV29-1 to TRBJ1-1; 9 positions agree with TRBD1. This chain's CDR3 is CSATRDRDTEAFF. The CDR3 DNA follows: TGCAGCGCTACCCGGGACAGGGACACTGAAGCTTTCTTT.